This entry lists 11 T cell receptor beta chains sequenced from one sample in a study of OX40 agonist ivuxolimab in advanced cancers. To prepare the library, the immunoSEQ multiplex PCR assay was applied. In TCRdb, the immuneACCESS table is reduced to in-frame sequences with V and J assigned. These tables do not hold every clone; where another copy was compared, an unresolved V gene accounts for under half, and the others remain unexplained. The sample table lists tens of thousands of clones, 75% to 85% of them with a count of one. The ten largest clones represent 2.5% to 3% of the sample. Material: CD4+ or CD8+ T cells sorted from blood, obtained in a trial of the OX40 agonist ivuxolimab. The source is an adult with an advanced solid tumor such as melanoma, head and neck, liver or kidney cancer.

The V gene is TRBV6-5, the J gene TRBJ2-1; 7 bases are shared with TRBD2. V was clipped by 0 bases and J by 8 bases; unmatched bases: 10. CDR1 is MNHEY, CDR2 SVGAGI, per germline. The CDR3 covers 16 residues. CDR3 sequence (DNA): TGTGCCAGCAGTTACTCGATCGGCGGGAGTATCCATGAGCAGTTCTTC. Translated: CASSYSIGGSIHEQFF.

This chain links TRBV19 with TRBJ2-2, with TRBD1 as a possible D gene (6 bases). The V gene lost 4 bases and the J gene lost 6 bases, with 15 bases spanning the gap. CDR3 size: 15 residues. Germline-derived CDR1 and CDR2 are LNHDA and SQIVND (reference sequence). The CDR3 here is CASSSHTTGPGELFF. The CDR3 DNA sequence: TGTGCCAGTAGTAGCCACACAACAGGGCCCGGGGAGCTGTTTTTT. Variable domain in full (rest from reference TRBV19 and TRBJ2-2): DGGITQSPKYLFRKEGQNVTLSCEQNLNHDAMYWYRQDPGQGLRLIYYSQIVNDFQKGDIAEGYSVSREKKESFPLTVTSAQKNPTAFYLCASSSHTTGPGELFFGEGSRLTVL.

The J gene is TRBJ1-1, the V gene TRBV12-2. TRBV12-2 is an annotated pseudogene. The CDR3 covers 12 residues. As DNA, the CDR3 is TGTGCAAGTCGCTTAGTGGCGCCCGAAGCTTTCTTT. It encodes CASRLVAPEAFF.

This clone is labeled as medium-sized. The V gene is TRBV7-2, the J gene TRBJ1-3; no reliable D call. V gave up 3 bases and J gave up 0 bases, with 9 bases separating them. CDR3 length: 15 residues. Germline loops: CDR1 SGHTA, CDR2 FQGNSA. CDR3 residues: CASSFSAFSGNTIYF. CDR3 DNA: TGTGCCAGCAGCTTTTCAGCTTTCTCTGGAAACACCATATATTTT.

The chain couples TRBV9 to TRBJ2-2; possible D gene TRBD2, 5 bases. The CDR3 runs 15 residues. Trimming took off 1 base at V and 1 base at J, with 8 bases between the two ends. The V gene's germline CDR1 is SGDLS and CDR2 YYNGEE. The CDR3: CASSVRAVNTGELFF. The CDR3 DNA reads TGTGCCAGCAGCGTAAGAGCGGTGAACACCGGGGAGCTGTTTTTT.

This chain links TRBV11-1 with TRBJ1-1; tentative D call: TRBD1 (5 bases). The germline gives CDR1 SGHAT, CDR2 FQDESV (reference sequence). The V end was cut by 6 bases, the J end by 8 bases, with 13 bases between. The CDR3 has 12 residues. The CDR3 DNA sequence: TGTGCCAGCAGGCCTGTCGACAGCGAAGCTTTCTTT. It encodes CASRPVDSEAFF.

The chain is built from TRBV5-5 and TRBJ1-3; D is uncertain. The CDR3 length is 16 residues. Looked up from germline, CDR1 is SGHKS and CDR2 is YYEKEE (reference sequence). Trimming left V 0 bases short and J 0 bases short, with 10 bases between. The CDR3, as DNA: TGTGCCAGCAGCTTGGAAGCCACGAGCTCTGGAAACACCATATATTTT. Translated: CASSLEATSSGNTIYF.

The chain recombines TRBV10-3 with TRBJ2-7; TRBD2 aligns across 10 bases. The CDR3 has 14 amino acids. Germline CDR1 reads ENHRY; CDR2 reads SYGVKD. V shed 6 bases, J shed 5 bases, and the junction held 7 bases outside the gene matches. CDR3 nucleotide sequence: TGTGCCATCAGACAAGCGGGAGGGGGGAACGAGCAGTACGTC. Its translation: CAIRQAGGGNEQYV.

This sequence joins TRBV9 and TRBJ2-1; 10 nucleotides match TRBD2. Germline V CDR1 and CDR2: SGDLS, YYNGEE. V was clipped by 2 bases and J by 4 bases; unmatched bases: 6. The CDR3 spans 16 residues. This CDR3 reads CASSVYLAGAYNEQFF. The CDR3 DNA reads TGTGCCAGCAGCGTTTACCTAGCGGGAGCGTACAATGAGCAGTTCTTC.

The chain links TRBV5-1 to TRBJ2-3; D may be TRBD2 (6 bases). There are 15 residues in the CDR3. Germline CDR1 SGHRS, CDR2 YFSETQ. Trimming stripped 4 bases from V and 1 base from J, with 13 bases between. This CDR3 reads CASSPRDFRTDTQYF. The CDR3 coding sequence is TGCGCCAGCAGCCCGAGGGACTTTCGCACAGATACGCAGTATTTT.

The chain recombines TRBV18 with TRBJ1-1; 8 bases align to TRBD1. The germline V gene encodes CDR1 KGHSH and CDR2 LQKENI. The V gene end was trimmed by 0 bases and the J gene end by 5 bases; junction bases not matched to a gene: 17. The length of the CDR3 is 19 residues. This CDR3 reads CASSPPQGAGRGSRTEAFF. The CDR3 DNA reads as TGTGCCAGCTCACCACCGCAGGGGGCTGGCCGGGGTTCGAGAACTGAAGCTTTCTTT. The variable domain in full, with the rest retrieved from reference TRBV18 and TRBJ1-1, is NAGVMQNPRHLVRRRGQEARLRCSPMKGHSHVYWYRQLPEEGLKFMVYLQKENIIDESGMPKERFSAEFPKEGPSILRIQQVVRGDSAAYFCASSPPQGAGRGSRTEAFFGQGTRLTVV.